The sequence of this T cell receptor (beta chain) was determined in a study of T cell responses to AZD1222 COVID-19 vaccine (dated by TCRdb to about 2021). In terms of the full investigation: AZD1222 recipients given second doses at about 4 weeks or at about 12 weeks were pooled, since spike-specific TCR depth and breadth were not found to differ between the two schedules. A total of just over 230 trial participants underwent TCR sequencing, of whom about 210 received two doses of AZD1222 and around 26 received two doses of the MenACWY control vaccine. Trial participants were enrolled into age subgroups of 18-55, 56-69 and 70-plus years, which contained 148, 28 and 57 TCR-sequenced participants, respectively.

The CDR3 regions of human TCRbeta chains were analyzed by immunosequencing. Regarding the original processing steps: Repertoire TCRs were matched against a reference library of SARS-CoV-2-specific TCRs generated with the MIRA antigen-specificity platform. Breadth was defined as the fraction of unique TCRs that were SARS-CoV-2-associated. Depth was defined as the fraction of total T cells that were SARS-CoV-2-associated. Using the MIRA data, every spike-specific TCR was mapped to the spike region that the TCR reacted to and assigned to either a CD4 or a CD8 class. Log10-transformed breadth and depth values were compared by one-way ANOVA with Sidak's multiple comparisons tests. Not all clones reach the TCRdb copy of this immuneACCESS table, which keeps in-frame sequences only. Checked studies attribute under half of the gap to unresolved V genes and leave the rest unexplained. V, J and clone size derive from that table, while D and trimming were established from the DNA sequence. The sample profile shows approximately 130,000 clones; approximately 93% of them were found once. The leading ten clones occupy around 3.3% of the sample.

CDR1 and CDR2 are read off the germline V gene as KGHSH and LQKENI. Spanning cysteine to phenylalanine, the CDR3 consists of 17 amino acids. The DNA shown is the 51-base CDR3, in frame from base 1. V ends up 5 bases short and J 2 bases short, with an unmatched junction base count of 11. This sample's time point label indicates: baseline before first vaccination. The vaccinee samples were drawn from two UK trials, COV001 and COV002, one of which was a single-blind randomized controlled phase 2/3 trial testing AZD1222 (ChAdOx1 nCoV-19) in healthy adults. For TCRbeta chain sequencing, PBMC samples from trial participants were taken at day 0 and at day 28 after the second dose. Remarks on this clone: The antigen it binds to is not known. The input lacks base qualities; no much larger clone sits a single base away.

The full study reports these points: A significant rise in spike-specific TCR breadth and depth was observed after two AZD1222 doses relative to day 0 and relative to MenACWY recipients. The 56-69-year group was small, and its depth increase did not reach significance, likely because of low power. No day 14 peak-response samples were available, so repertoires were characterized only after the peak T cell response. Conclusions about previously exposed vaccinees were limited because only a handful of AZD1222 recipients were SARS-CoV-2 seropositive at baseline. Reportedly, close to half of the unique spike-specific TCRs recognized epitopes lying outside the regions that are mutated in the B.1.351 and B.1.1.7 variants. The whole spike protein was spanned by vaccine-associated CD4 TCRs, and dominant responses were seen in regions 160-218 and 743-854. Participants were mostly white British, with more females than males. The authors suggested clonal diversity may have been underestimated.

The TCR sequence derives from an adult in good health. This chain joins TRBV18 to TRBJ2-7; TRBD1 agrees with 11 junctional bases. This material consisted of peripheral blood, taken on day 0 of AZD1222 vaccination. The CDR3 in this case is CASSAGTGGGRTYEQYF. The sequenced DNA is TGTGCCAGCTCAGCCGGGACAGGGGGTGGACGAACCTACGAGCAGTACTTC.